Each of the 6 T cell receptor beta chains below was sequenced from the same sample in a study of blood T cell repertoires in COVID-19. TCRdb's table, derived via immunoSEQ multiplex PCR, lists solely in-frame clones and lacks some. The table has around 220,000 clones, approximately 90% seen once. Sequencing input: peripheral blood. These receptors were obtained from a woman between 50 and 59 years old with COVID-19, enrolled during active disease.

The chain employs TRBV5-4 and TRBJ2-6; D remains ambiguous. The CDR3 spans 14 residues. Trimming took off 4 bases at V and 0 bases at J, with 5 bases between the two ends. CDR1 SGHNT and CDR2 YYREEE come from the germline V gene (reference sequence). This chain's CDR3 is CASSHFSGANVLTF. CDR3 sequence (DNA): TGTGCCAGCAGCCATTTCTCTGGGGCCAACGTCCTGACTTTC.

The chain links TRBV20-1 to TRBJ2-7; a possible D gene is TRBD1 (5 bases). Germline loops: CDR1 DFQATT, CDR2 SNEGSKA (reference sequence). The germline V and J ends were trimmed by 3 bases and 3 bases, with 18 bases remaining between them. CDR3 size: 15 residues. The CDR3 loop is CSASQGAAFGYEQYV. The CDR3 DNA reads TGCAGTGCTAGTCAAGGGGCCGCGTTTGGCTACGAGCAGTACGTC.

The chain joins TRBV4-1 to TRBJ2-3, with 8 bases identical to TRBD2. Germline V gene lookup returns CDR1 MGHRA and CDR2 YSYEKL. The trim removed 0 bases at V and 3 bases at J, leaving 8 bases unmatched. This CDR3 has 17 amino acids. This CDR3 is CASSQDSGTGQTDTQYF. For the CDR3, the DNA is TGCGCCAGCAGCCAAGATAGCGGGACGGGACAAACAGATACGCAGTATTTT.

The gene calls are TRBV4-1 and TRBJ2-7; unclear D gene. V dropped 1 base and J dropped 6 bases, with 13 bases sitting between them. Germline values: CDR1 MGHRA, CDR2 YSYEKL. The CDR3 runs to 14 residues. This chain's CDR3 is CASSQVRQVLEQYF. The DNA of the CDR3 is TGCGCCAGCAGCCAAGTCAGGCAGGTTCTCGAGCAGTACTTC.

The chain has TRBV27 and TRBJ2-1; 11 bases align to TRBD1. Germline values: CDR1 MNHEY, CDR2 SMNVEV (reference sequence). This CDR3 contains 15 residues. The V and J ends lost 8 bases and 2 bases, in that order; junction bases with no gene match: 5. The CDR3 loop is CASGSDRGPYNEQFF. CDR3 DNA: TGTGCCAGCGGATCGGACAGGGGGCCCTACAATGAGCAGTTCTTC.

This clone was counted a few times. V gene TRBV6-5 combines with J gene TRBJ1-5; TRBD1 aligns across 7 bases. J was trimmed by 2 bases and V by 6 bases; bases with no gene match: 4. Germline values: CDR1 MNHEY, CDR2 SVGAGI. The CDR3 runs 14 residues. The CDR3 here is CASSKGQGNQPQHF. The CDR3 DNA reads TGTGCCAGCAGCAAAGGACAGGGCAATCAGCCCCAGCATTTT.